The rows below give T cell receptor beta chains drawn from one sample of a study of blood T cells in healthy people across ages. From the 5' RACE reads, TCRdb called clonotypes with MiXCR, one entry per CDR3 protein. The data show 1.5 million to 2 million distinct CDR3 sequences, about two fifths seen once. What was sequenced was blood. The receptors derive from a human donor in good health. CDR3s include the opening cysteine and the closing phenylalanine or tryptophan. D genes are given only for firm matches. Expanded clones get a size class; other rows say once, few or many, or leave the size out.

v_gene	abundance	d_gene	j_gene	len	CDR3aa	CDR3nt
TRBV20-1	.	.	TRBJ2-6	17	CSARDRGGSSGANVRTF	TGCAGTGCTAGAGACAGGGGGGGGAGCTCTGGGGCCAACGTCCGGACTTTC
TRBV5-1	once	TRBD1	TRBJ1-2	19	CASSFHGFAYRGLDYGYTF	TGCGCCAGCAGCTTCCACGGATTCGCATACAGGGGGCTCGACTATGGCTACACCTTC
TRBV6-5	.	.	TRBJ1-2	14	CASSYSAYRAGYTF	TGTGCCAGCAGTTACTCGGCTTACAGGGCAGGCTACACCTTC
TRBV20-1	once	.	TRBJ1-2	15	CSAAGTPGPIYGYTF	TGCAGTGCCGCTGGGACGCCAGGTCCAATCTATGGCTACACCTTC
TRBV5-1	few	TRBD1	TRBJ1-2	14	CASSFGGTGDLYTF	TGCGCCAGCAGCTTCGGAGGGACAGGGGACCTTTACACCTTC
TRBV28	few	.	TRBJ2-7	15	CASSHRQVWDGEQYF	TGTGCCAGCAGCCACCGACAGGTTTGGGACGGCGAGCAGTACTTC
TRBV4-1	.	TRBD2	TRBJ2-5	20	CASSQALAGGLILNQETQYF	TGCGCCAGCAGCCAGGCACTAGCGGGGGGCCTCATCCTGAACCAAGAGACCCAGTACTTC
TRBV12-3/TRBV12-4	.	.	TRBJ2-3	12	CASRAGADTQYF	TGTGCCAGCAGAGCCGGGGCAGATACGCAGTATTTT
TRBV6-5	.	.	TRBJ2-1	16	CASSLMDSPQYNEQFF	TGTGCCAGCAGTCTGATGGACAGCCCACAATACAATGAGCAGTTCTTC
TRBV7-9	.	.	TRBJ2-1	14	CASSLQEFSYEQDF	TGTGCCAGCAGCTTACAAGAATTCTCCTACGAGCAGGACTTC
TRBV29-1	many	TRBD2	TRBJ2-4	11	CSVDSSGLWYF	TGCAGCGTGGACTCTAGCGGGCTATGGTACTTC
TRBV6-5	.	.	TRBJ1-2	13	CACSYVDSYGYTF	TGTGCCTGCAGTTATGTGGACAGCTATGGCTACACCTTC
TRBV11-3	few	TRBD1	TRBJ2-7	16	CASSLSPGTGMETQCF	TGTGCCAGCAGCTTATCCCCCGGGACAGGGATGGAGACCCAGTGCTTC
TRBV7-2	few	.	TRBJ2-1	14	CASSLMAARNEQFF	TGTGCCAGCAGCTTGATGGCGGCCCGCAATGAGCAGTTCTTC
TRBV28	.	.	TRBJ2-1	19	CASRPQDPVQLYSYNEQFF	TGTGCCAGCAGACCTCAGGACCCGGTTCAACTATACTCCTACAATGAGCAGTTCTTC
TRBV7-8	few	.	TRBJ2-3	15	CASSLGRRPTDTQYF	TGTGCCAGCAGCTTAGGCAGGCGTCCCACAGATACGCAGTATTTT
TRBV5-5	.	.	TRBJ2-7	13	CASSHGTYYEQYF	TGTGCCAGCAGCCACGGGACTTACTACGAGCAGTACTTC
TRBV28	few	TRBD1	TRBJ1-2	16	CASSRDRDRGILGYTF	TGTGCCAGCAGCCGAGACCGGGACAGGGGAATTTTGGGCTACACCTTC
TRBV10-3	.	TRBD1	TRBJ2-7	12	CASTGVGYEQYF	TGTGCCAGCACAGGGGTCGGATACGAGCAGTACTTC
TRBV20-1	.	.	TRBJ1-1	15	CSAPDSAGVTMGAFF	TGCAGTGCCCCAGATTCGGCAGGGGTGACCATGGGAGCTTTCTTT
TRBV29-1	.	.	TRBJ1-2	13	CSVGESPGSGYTF	TGCAGCGTTGGTGAGTCCCCAGGGAGTGGCTACACCTTC
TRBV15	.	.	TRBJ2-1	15	CATSRDRGTHNEQFF	TGTGCCACCAGCAGAGATCGAGGGACCCACAATGAGCAGTTCTTC
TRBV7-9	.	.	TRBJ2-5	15	CASSYLMAAQETQYF	TGTGCCAGCAGCTACCTAATGGCAGCCCAAGAGACCCAGTACTTC
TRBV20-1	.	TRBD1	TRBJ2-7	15	CSASFPGQGVYEQYF	TGCAGTGCTAGTTTTCCGGGACAGGGGGTCTACGAGCAGTACTTC
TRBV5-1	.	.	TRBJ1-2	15	CASSFSGPGCNGYTF	TGCGCCAGCAGCTTCTCAGGTCCTGGCTGCAATGGCTACACCTTC
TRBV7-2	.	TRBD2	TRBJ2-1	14	CASSRGTSDNEQFF	TGTGCCAGCAGCCGGGGGACTAGCGACAATGAGCAGTTCTTC
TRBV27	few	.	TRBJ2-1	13	CASSPGPEDEQFF	TGTGCCAGCAGTCCAGGCCCCGAGGATGAGCAGTTCTTC
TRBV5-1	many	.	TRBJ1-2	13	CASSLDKNYGYTF	TGTGCCAGCAGTTTAGACAAGAACTATGGCTACACCTTC
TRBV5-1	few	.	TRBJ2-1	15	CASSLGTNPYNEQFF	TGCGCCAGCAGCTTGGGGACTAACCCCTACAATGAGCAGTTCTTC
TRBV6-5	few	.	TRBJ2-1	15	CASSSGHLAYNEQFF	TGTGCCAGCAGTTCCGGACACCTCGCCTACAATGAGCAGTTCTTC
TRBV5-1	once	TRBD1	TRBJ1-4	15	CASSSTGQGREKLFF	TGCGCCAGCAGCTCGACCGGACAGGGTAGGGAAAAACTGTTTTTT
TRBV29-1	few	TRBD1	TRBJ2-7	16	CSVEGNPGTGGYEQYF	TGCAGCGTTGAAGGCAATCCCGGGACAGGGGGTTACGAGCAGTACTTC
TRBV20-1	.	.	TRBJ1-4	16	CSARDYGIATNEKLFF	TGCAGCGCTAGAGATTACGGGATTGCAACTAATGAAAAACTGTTTTTT
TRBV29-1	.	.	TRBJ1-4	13	CSVGYGTDEKLFF	TGCAGCGTTGGGTATGGGACCGATGAAAAACTGTTTTTT
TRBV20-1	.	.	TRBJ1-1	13	CSAPTQGISEAFF	TGCAGTGCTCCTACCCAGGGGATCTCTGAAGCTTTCTTT
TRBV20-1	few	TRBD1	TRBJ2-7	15	CSAKGDRALPYEQYF	TGCAGTGCGAAGGGGGACAGGGCCCTCCCCTACGAGCAGTACTTC
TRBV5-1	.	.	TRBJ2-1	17	CASSLFRGGPIYNEQFF	TGCGCCAGCAGCTTGTTCCGAGGGGGTCCTATCTACAATGAGCAGTTCTTC
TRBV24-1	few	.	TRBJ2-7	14	CATSDLREADEQYF	TGTGCCACCAGTGATTTGCGGGAAGCCGACGAGCAGTACTTC
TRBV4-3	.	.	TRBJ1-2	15	CASNPFRGMDYGYTF	TGCGCCAGCAACCCATTTAGGGGAATGGACTATGGCTACACCTTC
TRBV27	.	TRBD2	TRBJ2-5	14	CASTRRGGKETQYF	TGTGCCAGCACGCGGCGGGGGGGAAAAGAGACCCAGTACTTC
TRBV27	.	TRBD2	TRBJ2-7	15	CASSPSPSGGYEQYF	TGTGCCAGCAGTCCCTCTCCTAGCGGGGGCTACGAGCAGTACTTC
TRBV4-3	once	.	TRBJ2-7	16	CASSHSTHTSGDEQYF	TGCGCCAGCAGCCATTCTACACATACCTCCGGGGACGAGCAGTACTTC
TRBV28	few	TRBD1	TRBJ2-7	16	CASGPPITGALNEQYF	TGTGCCAGCGGCCCCCCAATAACAGGGGCTCTGAACGAGCAGTACTTC
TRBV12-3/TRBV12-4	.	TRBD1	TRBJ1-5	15	CASSSLGTVNQPQHF	TGTGCCAGCAGTTCCCTTGGGACAGTCAATCAGCCCCAGCATTTT
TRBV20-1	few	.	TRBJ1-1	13	CSGDKGLRTEAFF	TGCAGTGGGGATAAGGGACTGCGGACTGAAGCTTTCTTT
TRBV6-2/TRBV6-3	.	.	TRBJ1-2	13	CASGPRSQYGYTF	TGTGCCAGCGGTCCCAGGTCACAGTATGGCTACACCTTC
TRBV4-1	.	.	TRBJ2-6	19	CASSQDWQVGGSGANVLTF	TGCGCCAGCAGCCAAGATTGGCAGGTCGGCGGCTCTGGGGCCAACGTCCTGACTTTC
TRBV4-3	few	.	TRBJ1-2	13	CASSSYTTDGYTF	TGCGCCAGCAGCTCTTACACGACGGACGGCTACACCTTC
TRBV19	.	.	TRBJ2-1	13	CASSTAGRIEQFF	TGTGCCAGTAGTACCGCAGGACGAATCGAGCAGTTCTTC
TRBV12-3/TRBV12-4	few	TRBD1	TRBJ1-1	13	CASSLDRGHWAFF	TGTGCCAGCAGTTTGGACAGGGGGCACTGGGCTTTCTTT
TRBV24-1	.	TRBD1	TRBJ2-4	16	CATSDFSQTGTNEQYF	TGTGCCACCAGTGATTTTTCTCAGACAGGGACCAATGAGCAGTACTTC
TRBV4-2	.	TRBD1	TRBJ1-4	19	CASSQDLQGQGATNEKLFF	TGTGCCAGCAGCCAAGATCTTCAGGGACAGGGAGCAACTAATGAAAAACTGTTTTTT
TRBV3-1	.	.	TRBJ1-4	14	CASSVEVDGEKLFF	TGTGCCAGCAGCGTCGAAGTAGACGGTGAAAAACTGTTTTTT
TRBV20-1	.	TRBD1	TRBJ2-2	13	CSAKIQGSGELFF	TGCAGTGCTAAAATACAGGGGTCAGGGGAGCTGTTTTTT